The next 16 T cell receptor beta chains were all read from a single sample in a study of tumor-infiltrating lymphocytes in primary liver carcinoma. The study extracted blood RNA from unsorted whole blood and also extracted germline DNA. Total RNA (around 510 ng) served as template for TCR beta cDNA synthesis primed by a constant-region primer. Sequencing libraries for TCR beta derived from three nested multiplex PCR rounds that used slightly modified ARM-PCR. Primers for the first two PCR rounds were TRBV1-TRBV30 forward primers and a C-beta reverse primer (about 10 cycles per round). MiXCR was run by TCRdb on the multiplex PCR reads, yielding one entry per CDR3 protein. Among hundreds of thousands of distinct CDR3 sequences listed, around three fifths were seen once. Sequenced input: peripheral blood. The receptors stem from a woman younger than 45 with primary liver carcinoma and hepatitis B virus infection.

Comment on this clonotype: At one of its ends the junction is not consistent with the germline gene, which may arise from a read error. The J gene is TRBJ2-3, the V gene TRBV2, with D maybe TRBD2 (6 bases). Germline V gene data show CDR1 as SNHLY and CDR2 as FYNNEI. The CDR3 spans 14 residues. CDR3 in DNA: TGTGTCAGCAGTCCAGCTAGTGGAGGGGATACGCAGTATTTT. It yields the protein CVSSPASGGDTQYF.

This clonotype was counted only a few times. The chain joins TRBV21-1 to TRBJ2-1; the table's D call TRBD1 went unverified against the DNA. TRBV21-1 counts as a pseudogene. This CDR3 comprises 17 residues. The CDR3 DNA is TGTGCCAGCAGCAAAATCGGGCCGAGGACAGGCTACAATGAGCAGTTCTTC. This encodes CASSKIGPRTGYNEQFF.

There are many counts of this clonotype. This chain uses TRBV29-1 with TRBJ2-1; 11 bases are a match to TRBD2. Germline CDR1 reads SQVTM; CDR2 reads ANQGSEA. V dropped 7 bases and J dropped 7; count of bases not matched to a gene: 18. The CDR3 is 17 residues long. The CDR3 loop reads CSGFRSYLAGGRNEQFF. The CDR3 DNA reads TGCAGCGGGTTTAGGTCCTACCTAGCGGGAGGAAGGAATGAGCAGTTCTTC.

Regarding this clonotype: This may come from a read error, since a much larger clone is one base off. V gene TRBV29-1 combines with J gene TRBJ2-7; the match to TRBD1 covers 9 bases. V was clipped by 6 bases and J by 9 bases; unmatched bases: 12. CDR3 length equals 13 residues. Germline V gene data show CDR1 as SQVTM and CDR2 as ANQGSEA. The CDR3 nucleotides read TGCAGCGTCGTTGACAGGGGGATTCGCGTGCAGTACTTC. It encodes CSVVDRGIRVQYF.

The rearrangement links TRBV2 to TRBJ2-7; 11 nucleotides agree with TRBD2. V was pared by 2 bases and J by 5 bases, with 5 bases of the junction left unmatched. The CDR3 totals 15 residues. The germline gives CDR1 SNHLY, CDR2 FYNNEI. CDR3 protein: CASSEFLAGGNEQYF. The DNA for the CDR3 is TGTGCCAGCAGTGAATTCCTAGCGGGAGGTAACGAGCAGTACTTC.

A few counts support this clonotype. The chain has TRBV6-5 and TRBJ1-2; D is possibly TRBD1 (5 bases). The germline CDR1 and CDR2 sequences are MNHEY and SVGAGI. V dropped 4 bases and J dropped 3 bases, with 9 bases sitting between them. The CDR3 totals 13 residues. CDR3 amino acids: CASSLGPHYGYTF. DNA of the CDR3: TGTGCCAGCAGTTTGGGGCCTCACTATGGCTACACCTTC.

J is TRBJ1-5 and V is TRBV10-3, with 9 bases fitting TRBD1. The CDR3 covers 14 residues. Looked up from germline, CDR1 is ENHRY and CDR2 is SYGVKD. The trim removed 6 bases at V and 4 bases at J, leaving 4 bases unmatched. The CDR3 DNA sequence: TGTGCCATCAGAGCCGGGACAGGGAATCAGCCCCAGCATTTT. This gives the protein CAIRAGTGNQPQHF.

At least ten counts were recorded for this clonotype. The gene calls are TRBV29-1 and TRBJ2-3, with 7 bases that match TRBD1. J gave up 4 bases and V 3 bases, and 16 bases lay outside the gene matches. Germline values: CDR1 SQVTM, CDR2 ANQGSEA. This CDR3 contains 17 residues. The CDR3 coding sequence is TGCAGCGTTGAGTCGTGGCTAGGGGGCGGGCTTGCAGATACGCAGTATTTT. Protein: CSVESWLGGGLADTQYF.

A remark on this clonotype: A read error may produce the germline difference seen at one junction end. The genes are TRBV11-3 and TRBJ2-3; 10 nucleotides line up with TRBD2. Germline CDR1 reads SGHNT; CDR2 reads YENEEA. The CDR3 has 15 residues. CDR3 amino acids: CASGFSGRRTDTQYF. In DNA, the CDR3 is TGTGCCAGCGGCTTTAGCGGGAGGCGGACAGATACGCAGTATTTT.

CDR3 amino acids: CASSLITSATGELFF. As DNA, the CDR3 is TGTGCCAGCAGTTTAATAACTAGCGCCACCGGGGAGCTGTTTTTT. The chain couples TRBV28 to TRBJ2-2; the match to TRBD2 covers 7 bases. V trimming: 2 bases; J trimming: 4 bases; junction bases outside the gene matches: 4. This CDR3 comprises 15 residues. Germline values: CDR1 MDHEN, CDR2 SYDVKM.

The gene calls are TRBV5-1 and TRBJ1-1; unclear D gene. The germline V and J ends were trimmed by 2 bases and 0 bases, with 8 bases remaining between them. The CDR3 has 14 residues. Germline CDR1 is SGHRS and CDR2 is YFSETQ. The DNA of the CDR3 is TGCGCCAGCAGCTTATTAACAGTGAACACTGAAGCTTTCTTT. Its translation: CASSLLTVNTEAFF.

CDR3 DNA: TGTGCCAGCAGGCCCGGGACTAGTCACAATGAGCAGTTCTTC. It codes for CASRPGTSHNEQFF. This chain uses TRBV6-5 with TRBJ2-1, with TRBD2 identical over 8 bases. CDR1 MNHEY and CDR2 SVGAGI come from the germline V gene. The CDR3 totals 14 residues. The V and J ends lost 6 bases and 5 bases, in that order; junction bases with no gene match: 6.

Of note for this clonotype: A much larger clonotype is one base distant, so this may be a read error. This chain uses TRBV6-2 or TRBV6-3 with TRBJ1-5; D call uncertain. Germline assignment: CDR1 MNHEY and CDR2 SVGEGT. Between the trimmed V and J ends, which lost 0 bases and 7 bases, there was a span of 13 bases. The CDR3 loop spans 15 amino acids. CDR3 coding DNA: TGTGCCAGCAGTTACTCGAGCATGGGATACCAGCCCCAGCATTTT. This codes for CASSYSSMGYQPQHF.

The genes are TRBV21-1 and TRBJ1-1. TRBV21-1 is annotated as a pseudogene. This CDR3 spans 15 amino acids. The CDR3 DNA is TGTGCCAGCAGCATGAGAAGAGAAATGAACACTGAAGCTTTCTTT. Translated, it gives CASSMRREMNTEAFF.

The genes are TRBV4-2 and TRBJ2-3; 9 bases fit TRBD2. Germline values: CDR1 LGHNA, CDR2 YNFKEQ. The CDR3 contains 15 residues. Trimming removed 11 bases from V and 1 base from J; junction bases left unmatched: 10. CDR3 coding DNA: TGTGCCCACAGTCAGACTAGCGGAGGCACAGATACGCAGTATTTT. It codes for CAHSQTSGGTDTQYF.

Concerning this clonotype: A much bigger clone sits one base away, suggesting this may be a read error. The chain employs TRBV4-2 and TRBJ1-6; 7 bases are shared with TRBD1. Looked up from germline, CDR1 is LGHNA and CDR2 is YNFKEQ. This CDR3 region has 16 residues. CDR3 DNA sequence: TGTGCCAGCAGCCAAGCTGCGACAGGGAGCGATTCACCCCTCCTCTTT. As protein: CASSQAATGSDSPLLF.